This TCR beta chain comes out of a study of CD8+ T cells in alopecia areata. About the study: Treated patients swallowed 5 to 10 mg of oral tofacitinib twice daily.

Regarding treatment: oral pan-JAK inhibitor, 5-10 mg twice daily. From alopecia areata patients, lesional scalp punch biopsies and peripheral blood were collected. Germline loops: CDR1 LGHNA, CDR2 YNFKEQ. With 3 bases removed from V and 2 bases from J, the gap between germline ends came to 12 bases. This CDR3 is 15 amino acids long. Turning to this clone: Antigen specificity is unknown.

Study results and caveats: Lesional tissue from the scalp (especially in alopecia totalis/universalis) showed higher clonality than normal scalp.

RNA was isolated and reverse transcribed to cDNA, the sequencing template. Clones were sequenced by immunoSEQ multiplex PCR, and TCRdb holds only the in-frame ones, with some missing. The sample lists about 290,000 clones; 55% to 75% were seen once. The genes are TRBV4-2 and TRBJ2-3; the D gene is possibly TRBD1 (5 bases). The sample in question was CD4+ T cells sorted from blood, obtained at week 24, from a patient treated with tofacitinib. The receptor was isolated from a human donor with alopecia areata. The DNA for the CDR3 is TGTGCCAGCAGCCATCCCGGACACAACACAGATACGCAGTATTTT. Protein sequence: CASSHPGHNTDTQYF.